This T cell receptor (beta chain) was found in a study of cytomegalovirus exposure and HLA in healthy donors. As for the study in general: For the approximately 400 genotyped donors, approximately 83% fell within the Caucasian-associated ancestry cluster. Overall study findings and caveats: In a later analysis, TCR beta V- and J-gene trimming was associated with a missense DCLRE1C variant. A highly shared variant cluster was judged a likely technical artifact. Rarity held for most TCR sequences, but there were some public TCRs that occurred in many donors.

Germline CDR1 reads LNHDA; CDR2 reads SQIVND (reference sequence). The V segment lost 6 bases and the J segment 7 bases; nucleotides outside the gene matches: 9. CDR3 length: 13 amino acids. A word on this clone: Its antigen is as yet unknown.

The PCR had 60 Vbeta and 13 Jbeta primers. Clones were sequenced by immunoSEQ multiplex PCR, and TCRdb holds only the in-frame ones, with some missing. The data show around 140,000 clones, around four fifths seen once. The chain links TRBV19 to TRBJ2-7; 7 bases agree with TRBD1. The specimen sequenced was PBMCs. This receptor was obtained from a man aged 35 to 55 in good health and CMV-seronegative. CDR3: CASSTTGQLEQYF. The CDR3 nucleotides read TGTGCCAGTAGCACAACGGGACAGCTGGAGCAGTACTTC.